This TCR beta chain appears in the sequencing data of a study of cytomegalovirus exposure and HLA in healthy donors. Whole-study results and caveats: Sequencing likely produced, as an artifact, a cluster of highly shared sequence variants.

Germline V gene data show CDR1 as LNHDA and CDR2 as SQIVND (reference sequence). V lost 6 bases and J lost 6; bases outside the gene matches: 11. This CDR3 has 15 amino acids. Amplification used 60 Vbeta primers and 13 Jbeta primers. Only in-frame clones appear in the TCRdb table, and some are missing; sequencing was by immunoSEQ multiplex PCR. The sample yields about 160,000 clones, approximately 77% seen once. Details on this clone: Its antigen is as yet unknown.

The sequencing input was PBMCs. The clonotype originates from a female donor in good health and CMV-seronegative. The genes are TRBV19 and TRBJ1-2; 9 bases are shared with TRBD1. In nucleotides, the CDR3 is TGTGCCAGTAGGCCTACACAGGGGGCGAGTAATGGCTACACCTTC. Its protein is CASRPTQGASNGYTF. Drawing the rest from reference TRBV19 and TRBJ1-2, the complete variable domain is DGGITQSPKYLFRKEGQNVTLSCEQNLNHDAMYWYRQDPGQGLRLIYYSQIVNDFQKGDIAEGYSVSREKKESFPLTVTSAQKNPTAFYLCASRPTQGASNGYTFGSGTRLTVV.